A selection of T cell receptor beta chains follows, all from one sample in a study of T-cell reconstitution after alpha-beta-depleted transplantation in children. MiXCR, applied by TCRdb to the PCR reads, yields one record per CDR3 protein. The data contain about 610,000 distinct CDR3 sequences, more than 9% of them seen just once; the ten biggest clones take up around 4%. Sequenced here: PBMCs from the stem cell graft donor, sampled from the stem cell graft. These receptors originate from a human donor who donated a stem cell graft to a child with acute myeloid leukemia. The CDR3 runs from the conserved cysteine through the conserved F or W. Each record gives: clone size, V gene, D gene, J gene, CDR3 protein, CDR3 DNA. A D gene is named only where the DNA matches it firmly. A clone size is listed for some rows: how often the clone was seen (once, few, many), or a class if it is expanded.

clone_size: few; v_call: TRBV11-2; d_call: .; j_call: TRBJ2-3; cdr3_aa: CASSLNRVSDTQYF; cdr3_nt: TGTGCCAGCAGCTTAAATAGAGTTTCAGATACGCAGTATTTT
clone_size: .; v_call: TRBV6-1; d_call: .; j_call: TRBJ1-5; cdr3_aa: CASSEGRGYSNQPQHF; cdr3_nt: TGTGCCAGCAGTGAAGGGAGGGGATATAGCAATCAGCCCCAGCATTTT
clone_size: .; v_call: TRBV29-1; d_call: .; j_call: TRBJ1-1; cdr3_aa: CSVAEGGITEAFF; cdr3_nt: TGCAGCGTGGCAGAGGGGGGAATCACTGAAGCTTTCTTT
clone_size: many; v_call: TRBV6-5; d_call: .; j_call: TRBJ2-1; cdr3_aa: CASLGNRAYNEQFF; cdr3_nt: TGTGCCAGCTTGGGGAACAGGGCCTACAATGAGCAGTTCTTC
clone_size: many; v_call: TRBV20-1; d_call: .; j_call: TRBJ1-2; cdr3_aa: CSGTEKANYGYTF; cdr3_nt: TGCAGTGGTACAGAAAAAGCTAACTATGGCTACACCTTC
clone_size: many; v_call: TRBV6-5; d_call: TRBD1; j_call: TRBJ2-2; cdr3_aa: CASSYSFTGQIGELFF; cdr3_nt: TGTGCCAGCAGTTACTCGTTTACGGGACAGATCGGGGAGCTGTTTTTT
clone_size: .; v_call: TRBV25-1; d_call: .; j_call: TRBJ1-2; cdr3_aa: CATARGRGDYGYTF; cdr3_nt: TGTGCCACCGCACGTGGCCGCGGGGACTATGGCTACACCTTC
clone_size: few; v_call: TRBV9; d_call: TRBD2; j_call: TRBJ2-7; cdr3_aa: CASSAGTSGTSQYF; cdr3_nt: TGTGCCAGCAGCGCAGGGACTAGCGGGACGTCCCAGTACTTC
clone_size: many; v_call: TRBV29-1; d_call: .; j_call: TRBJ1-2; cdr3_aa: CSVPRLGYGYTF; cdr3_nt: TGCAGCGTTCCCCGTCTAGGGTATGGCTACACCTTC
clone_size: .; v_call: TRBV27; d_call: TRBD1; j_call: TRBJ2-1; cdr3_aa: CASSLLGTGQGFGVQFF; cdr3_nt: TGTGCCAGCAGTTTATTGGGAACGGGACAGGGTTTTGGGGTGCAGTTCTTC
clone_size: many; v_call: TRBV20-1; d_call: TRBD2; j_call: TRBJ2-7; cdr3_aa: CSARPLTSGRLYEQYF; cdr3_nt: TGCAGTGCTAGACCCCTGACTAGCGGGCGACTCTACGAGCAGTACTTC
clone_size: few; v_call: TRBV4-3; d_call: TRBD1; j_call: TRBJ2-1; cdr3_aa: CASSLGQGMYNEQFF; cdr3_nt: TGCGCCAGCAGCCTGGGACAGGGAATGTACAATGAGCAGTTCTTC
clone_size: few; v_call: TRBV20-1; d_call: TRBD2; j_call: TRBJ2-1; cdr3_aa: CSARDFRTSVYNEQFF; cdr3_nt: TGCAGTGCTAGAGATTTTCGGACTAGCGTCTACAATGAGCAGTTCTTC
clone_size: many; v_call: TRBV20-1; d_call: .; j_call: TRBJ1-2; cdr3_aa: CSVTSGGYGYTF; cdr3_nt: TGCAGTGTTACCAGCGGGGGGTATGGCTACACCTTC
clone_size: few; v_call: TRBV6-1; d_call: .; j_call: TRBJ2-1; cdr3_aa: CASQTGGGRRSEQFF; cdr3_nt: TGTGCCAGCCAAACCGGGGGCGGGAGACGCAGTGAGCAGTTCTTC
clone_size: few; v_call: TRBV20-1; d_call: .; j_call: TRBJ2-3; cdr3_aa: CSAVGDSTDTQYF; cdr3_nt: TGCAGTGCCGTGGGTGACTCCACAGATACGCAGTATTTT
clone_size: .; v_call: TRBV12-5; d_call: .; j_call: TRBJ2-1; cdr3_aa: CASGLVRGGMAYNEQFF; cdr3_nt: TGTGCTAGTGGTTTGGTACGCGGGGGCATGGCCTACAATGAGCAGTTCTTC
clone_size: few; v_call: TRBV3-1; d_call: .; j_call: TRBJ1-1; cdr3_aa: CASSPNFVGGGAFF; cdr3_nt: TGTGCCAGCAGCCCTAACTTCGTAGGGGGAGGAGCTTTCTTT
clone_size: .; v_call: TRBV4-3; d_call: TRBD2; j_call: TRBJ2-5; cdr3_aa: CASSQDFREGETQYF; cdr3_nt: TGCGCCAGCAGCCAAGATTTTCGGGAGGGGGAGACCCAGTACTTC
clone_size: few; v_call: TRBV6-1; d_call: TRBD2; j_call: TRBJ2-1; cdr3_aa: CASRELAGGAVNEQFF; cdr3_nt: TGTGCCAGCAGGGAACTAGCGGGAGGGGCTGTCAATGAGCAGTTCTTC
clone_size: few; v_call: TRBV7-9; d_call: .; j_call: TRBJ2-1; cdr3_aa: CASSTGTNEQFF; cdr3_nt: TGTGCCAGCAGCACCGGGACCAATGAGCAGTTCTTC
clone_size: few; v_call: TRBV7-2; d_call: .; j_call: TRBJ2-5; cdr3_aa: CASERGNHSGETQYF; cdr3_nt: TGTGCCAGTGAAAGGGGGAACCATTCGGGGGAGACCCAGTACTTC
clone_size: many; v_call: TRBV12-3/TRBV12-4; d_call: TRBD1; j_call: TRBJ1-5; cdr3_aa: CASRITGTGNQPQHF; cdr3_nt: TGTGCCAGTCGGATTACCGGGACAGGGAATCAGCCCCAGCATTTT
clone_size: few; v_call: TRBV20-1; d_call: TRBD2; j_call: TRBJ2-1; cdr3_aa: CSARVAGFTSYNEQFF; cdr3_nt: TGCAGTGCTAGAGTAGCGGGCTTCACCTCCTACAATGAGCAGTTCTTC
clone_size: .; v_call: TRBV5-6; d_call: .; j_call: TRBJ2-2; cdr3_aa: CASSLRRSGVGTGELFF; cdr3_nt: TGTGCCAGCAGCTTAAGACGGTCCGGGGTAGGCACCGGGGAGCTGTTTTTT
clone_size: few; v_call: TRBV25-1; d_call: .; j_call: TRBJ2-1; cdr3_aa: CASSRQGDLLYNEQFF; cdr3_nt: TGTGCCAGCAGTCGGCAAGGGGACCTCCTCTACAATGAGCAGTTCTTC
clone_size: few; v_call: TRBV18; d_call: .; j_call: TRBJ1-6; cdr3_aa: CASSPDISINSPLHF; cdr3_nt: TGTGCCAGCTCACCTGACATCTCCATTAATTCACCCCTCCACTTT
clone_size: many; v_call: TRBV20-1; d_call: .; j_call: TRBJ1-5; cdr3_aa: CSARDRPFNQPQHF; cdr3_nt: TGCAGTGCTAGAGATCGACCGTTCAATCAGCCCCAGCATTTT
clone_size: .; v_call: TRBV4-3; d_call: .; j_call: TRBJ2-1; cdr3_aa: CASSQVKSTGYNEQFF; cdr3_nt: TGCGCCAGCAGCCAAGTTAAGTCCACAGGGTACAATGAGCAGTTCTTC
clone_size: many; v_call: TRBV24-1; d_call: TRBD2; j_call: TRBJ2-7; cdr3_aa: CATSDPSGAGGTYEQYF; cdr3_nt: TGTGCCACCAGTGACCCCAGCGGGGCGGGAGGGACCTACGAGCAGTACTTC
clone_size: .; v_call: TRBV29-1; d_call: TRBD1; j_call: TRBJ2-2; cdr3_aa: CSVRDRGQPGELFF; cdr3_nt: TGCAGCGTCCGGGACAGGGGGCAACCCGGGGAGCTGTTTTTT
clone_size: many; v_call: TRBV12-3/TRBV12-4; d_call: .; j_call: TRBJ2-2; cdr3_aa: CASSFLANTGELFF; cdr3_nt: TGTGCCAGCAGTTTTTTAGCGAACACCGGGGAGCTGTTTTTT
clone_size: .; v_call: TRBV9; d_call: .; j_call: TRBJ1-3; cdr3_aa: CASSVEGAGNTIYF; cdr3_nt: TGTGCCAGCAGCGTAGAGGGAGCTGGAAACACCATATATTTT
clone_size: few; v_call: TRBV6-2/TRBV6-3; d_call: .; j_call: TRBJ2-6; cdr3_aa: CASSYGQGMAGANVLTF; cdr3_nt: TGTGCCAGCAGTTACGGTCAGGGGATGGCTGGGGCCAACGTCCTGACTTTC
clone_size: few; v_call: TRBV4-3; d_call: .; j_call: TRBJ1-4; cdr3_aa: CASSQERSNEKLFF; cdr3_nt: TGCGCCAGCAGCCAAGAAAGGTCTAATGAAAAACTGTTTTTT
clone_size: once; v_call: TRBV19; d_call: .; j_call: TRBJ1-2; cdr3_aa: CASSIRAGVGYTF; cdr3_nt: TGTGCCAGTAGTATTCGGGCAGGGGTCGGCTACACCTTC
clone_size: few; v_call: TRBV20-1; d_call: TRBD2; j_call: TRBJ2-1; cdr3_aa: CSAEATSGRAAYNEQFF; cdr3_nt: TGCAGTGCCGAGGCGACTAGCGGGAGGGCGGCCTACAATGAGCAGTTCTTC
clone_size: .; v_call: TRBV5-1; d_call: .; j_call: TRBJ1-3; cdr3_aa: CASSSSAVSGNTIYF; cdr3_nt: TGCGCCAGCAGCTCTAGCGCCGTCTCTGGAAACACCATATATTTT
clone_size: many; v_call: TRBV29-1; d_call: .; j_call: TRBJ2-1; cdr3_aa: CSVGGGIRNEQFF; cdr3_nt: TGCAGCGTCGGGGGCGGGATCCGCAATGAGCAGTTCTTC
clone_size: .; v_call: TRBV30; d_call: TRBD1; j_call: TRBJ2-4; cdr3_aa: CAWSRDRANIQYF; cdr3_nt: TGTGCCTGGAGCCGGGACAGGGCGAACATTCAGTACTTC
clone_size: .; v_call: TRBV28; d_call: .; j_call: TRBJ2-7; cdr3_aa: CASSFYAGTGTYEQYF; cdr3_nt: TGTGCCAGCAGTTTTTATGCCGGGACGGGAACCTACGAGCAGTACTTC
clone_size: many; v_call: TRBV12-3/TRBV12-4; d_call: TRBD2; j_call: TRBJ2-2; cdr3_aa: CASSLRLAVNTGELFF; cdr3_nt: TGTGCCAGCAGTTTACGACTAGCGGTGAACACCGGGGAGCTGTTTTTT
clone_size: few; v_call: TRBV5-1; d_call: .; j_call: TRBJ2-1; cdr3_aa: CASSLSDYNEQFF; cdr3_nt: TGCGCCAGCAGCTTGTCCGACTACAATGAGCAGTTCTTC
clone_size: few; v_call: TRBV28; d_call: .; j_call: TRBJ2-3; cdr3_aa: CASSSPYPQYF; cdr3_nt: TGTGCCAGCAGTTCTCCCTATCCGCAGTATTTT
clone_size: many; v_call: TRBV2; d_call: .; j_call: TRBJ2-7; cdr3_aa: CASSEALSGTEQYF; cdr3_nt: TGTGCCAGCAGTGAAGCATTATCAGGGACCGAGCAGTACTTC